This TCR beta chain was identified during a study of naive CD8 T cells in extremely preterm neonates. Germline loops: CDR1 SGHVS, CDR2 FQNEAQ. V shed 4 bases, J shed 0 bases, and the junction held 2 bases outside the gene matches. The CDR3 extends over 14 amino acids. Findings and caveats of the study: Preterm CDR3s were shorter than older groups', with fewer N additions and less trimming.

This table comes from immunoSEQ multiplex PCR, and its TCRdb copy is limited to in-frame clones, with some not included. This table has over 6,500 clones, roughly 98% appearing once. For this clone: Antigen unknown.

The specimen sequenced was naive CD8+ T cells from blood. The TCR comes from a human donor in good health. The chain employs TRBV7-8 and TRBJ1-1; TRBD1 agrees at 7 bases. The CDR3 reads CASSSTGVNTEAFF. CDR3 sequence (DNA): TGTGCCAGCAGCTCTACAGGGGTGAACACTGAAGCTTTCTTT.